This T cell receptor beta chain was recorded in a study of T cell changes during pregnancy in multiple sclerosis. Sequenced by immunoSEQ multiplex PCR; TCRdb stores in-frame clones only, minus some. The top ten hold 0.5% to 0.6% of the sample, which has about 55,000 clones, around 89% seen once. With 6 bases clipped from V and 0 bases from J, the junction kept 13 bases outside the gene matches. CDR1 SGHTS and CDR2 YDEGEE come from the germline V gene. The CDR3 totals 17 residues. The sample in question was CD4+ T cells from peripheral blood mononuclear cells, obtained in the first trimester of pregnancy. The J gene is TRBJ1-1, the V gene TRBV5-8, with 8 bases aligning to TRBD1. The clonotype was recovered from a female donor with multiple sclerosis, enrolled in a pregnancy study. The CDR3 region has the DNA TGTGCCAGCACCACGAGGGACAGGAGAGCCATGAACACTGAAGCTTTCTTT. Its translation is CASTTRDRRAMNTEAFF.